Below, one T cell receptor beta chain is given with its context. Its antigen target is currently unknown. Base-call qualities are not available, and no considerably larger clone is one nucleotide away. V is reduced by 3 bases and J by 6 bases, leaving a spacing of 8 bases between them. Including cysteine and phenylalanine, the CDR3 has 12 amino acids. The CDR3 DNA has 36 bases and is translated from base 1. Reading the germline V gene (reference sequence) gives CDR1 DFQATT and CDR2 SNEGSKA. The data originate from a study of T-cell memory formation after mild COVID-19 listed by TCRdb under 2021. For context, the study as a whole: TCR sequence clusters from the two donors were largely donor specific. In a couple of donors, T-cell clones that expanded and contracted after mild COVID-19 were followed by sequencing TCRalpha and TCRbeta repertoires longitudinally. Two young, previously healthy adult volunteers made up the cohort, one male and one female.

Paper-wide results and their limitations: Contracting CD4+ clones turned up mainly in the CM and EM memory subsets, whereas EMRA was where CD8+ clones were enriched. Clones contracting from day 15 to 85 had balanced CD4/CD8 phenotypes, while a second wave expanding from day 15 to 37 was biased towards CD4+. Some responding clones were found in pre-infection memory, which suggests that pre-existing cross-reactive memory T cells took part in the SARS-CoV-2 response. Only a couple of mild cases were covered by the study, and larger cohorts that include severe cases with pre-infection samples were considered necessary. The second-wave clones that peaked on day 37 were not confirmed to be SARS-CoV-2 specific.

Sequenced on an Illumina NovaSeq 6000. TCRalpha and TCRbeta cDNA libraries were constructed by 5'RACE with constant-segment primers, with sample barcodes and unique molecular identifiers being introduced. Trizol reagent was used to extract RNA from every sample. Libraries were amplified in two PCR steps, with a second sample barcode and Illumina TruSeq adapters added in the second step. Sequencing of libraries was performed on an Illumina NovaSeq with 2 x 150 bp paired-end reads. Regarding the original processing steps: The reads were demultiplexed and collapsed into UMI-guided consensus sequences using migec v1.2.7. Using mixcr v2.1.11, UMI consensuses were aligned to TRA and TRB V and J templates and then assembled into clonotypes. A clonotype was counted as expanded or contracted only when both edgeR and NoisET called the clonotype significant, with the noise models trained on biological replicates. For edgeR calls, a false discovery rate-adjusted p below 0.01 and a log2 fold-change threshold of 1 were applied. As an exploratory analysis of dynamics, PCA with hierarchical clustering was applied to max-normalized trajectories of the 1000 most abundant clonotypes. The CD4 or CD8 phenotype of responding clones was assigned using the separately sequenced CD4+ and CD8+ repertoires. Using fastp trimming at Q25 and MiXCR clonotype assembly, TCRdb reanalyzed the public sequencing data and kept in-frame beta chains. Merged by CDR3 protein, the rows form single entries marked with the most common genes and DNA. It is TCRdb's table, rather than the study itself, that gives the V and J calls and clone size. The sample table holds about 29,000 distinct CDR3 sequences, of which approximately 12% were seen once. Jointly, the top ten make up 13% to 15% of the sample.

Ficoll-Paque density gradient centrifugation was the method used to isolate PBMCs. The clonotype originates from an adult woman who had mild COVID-19 (a few samples of this study predate the infection). The sample titles of this study are shuffled in the database, so cell type and time point are left out; the donor was told from shared clones. Sequencing used PBMCs or a T cell subset sorted from them (not recorded which). This receptor chain uses TRBV20-1 and TRBJ2-2, and TRBD2 may be the D gene, going by 5 matching bases. The CDR3 sequence is CSASSGAGELFF. The nucleotide sequence is TGCAGTGCTAGCTCCGGGGCCGGGGAGCTGTTTTTT.